A single sample gave rise to the 9 T cell receptor beta chains below, sequenced in a study of blood T cell repertoires in COVID-19. The repertoire was sequenced with immunoSEQ multiplex PCR; TCRdb's copy has only in-frame clones and lacks some. The sample shows about 350,000 clones, about 90% of them seen only once. The material sequenced was peripheral blood. The receptors shown here come from a young woman who had recovered from COVID-19.

V is TRBV6-5 and J is TRBJ1-1; possibly TRBD1 for D (5 bases). The V gene lost 7 bases and the J gene lost 5 bases, with 14 bases spanning the gap. The CDR3 is made up of 13 amino acids. Germline V gene sequence: CDR1 MNHEY, CDR2 SVGAGI. The CDR3 reads CASKGRGETEAFF. The CDR3 DNA reads as TGTGCCAGCAAAGGGAGGGGAGAAACTGAAGCTTTCTTT.

The V and J genes are TRBV5-4 and TRBJ1-1, with 8 bases aligning to TRBD1. CDR3 length equals 13 residues. V shed 3 bases, J shed 6 bases, and the junction held 4 bases outside the gene matches. The germline CDR1 and CDR2 sequences are SGHNT and YYREEE (reference sequence). DNA of the CDR3: TGTGCCAGCAGCTCACAGGGGGTCCCTGAAGCTTTCTTT. Amino acids: CASSSQGVPEAFF.

The rearrangement uses TRBV5-1 and TRBJ2-1; TRBD2 aligns across 9 bases. Germline trimming cut 2 bases from V and 6 bases from J; bases unmatched to any gene: 6. Germline loops: CDR1 SGHRS, CDR2 YFSETQ. CDR3 size: 15 residues. The CDR3, as DNA: TGCGCCAGCAGCTTTACAGCGGGAGGAGTCAATGAGCAGTTCTTC. Translating it yields CASSFTAGGVNEQFF.

The chain has TRBV4-2 and TRBJ2-3; 14 nucleotides agree with TRBD2. After removal of 0 bases from V and 4 bases from J, the junction contained 9 bases not matched to a gene. Per the germline V gene, CDR1 is LGHNA and CDR2 is YNFKEQ. The CDR3 is 19 amino acids. In DNA, the CDR3 is TGTGCCAGCAGCCAAGATCAGGGGACTAGCGGGAGTACCGCAGATACGCAGTATTTT. It encodes CASSQDQGTSGSTADTQYF.

This chain joins TRBV15 and TRBJ1-6; D is unclear. The CDR3 runs to 12 residues. Germline CDR1 reads LNHNV; CDR2 reads YYDKDF (reference sequence). Trimming took off 1 base at V and 10 bases at J, with 5 bases between the two ends. DNA of the CDR3: TGTGCCACCAGCAGAGCTACCTCACCCCTCCACTTT. Protein: CATSRATSPLHF.

V and J are TRBV9 and TRBJ2-2; D is unclear. V shed 1 base and J shed 7 bases, with 5 bases lying between them. The CDR3 is made up of 12 amino acids. Germline CDR1 is SGDLS and CDR2 is YYNGEE. This CDR3 is CASSVSIGELFF. The CDR3 nucleotides are TGTGCCAGCAGCGTATCCATCGGGGAGCTGTTTTTT.

The chain couples TRBV5-6 to TRBJ1-6; TRBD1 matches at 8 bases. The V segment lost 4 bases and the J segment 6 bases; nucleotides outside the gene matches: 9. Germline-derived CDR1 and CDR2 are SGHDT and YYEEEE. This CDR3 contains 16 residues. CDR3 in DNA: TGTGCCAGCAGCATATTTCAGGGGGCGCGTAATTCACCCCTCCACTTT. It yields the protein CASSIFQGARNSPLHF.

This chain uses TRBV6-6 with TRBJ1-5; D ambiguous. The V end was cut by 0 bases, the J end by 6 bases, with 15 bases between. The CDR3 runs to 16 residues. Germline CDR1 is MNHNY and CDR2 is SVGAGI (reference sequence). The CDR3 DNA sequence: TGTGCCAGCAGTTACTCGAGGGAAGGCCCTACTCAGCCCCAGCATTTT. It is translated as CASSYSREGPTQPQHF.

This chain uses TRBV9 with TRBJ1-2; tentatively, D is TRBD1 (6 bases). This CDR3 contains 19 residues. Trimming left V 3 bases short and J 2 bases short, with 26 bases between. CDR1 and CDR2 from the germline V gene are SGDLS and YYNGEE. CDR3 DNA sequence: TGTGCCAGCAGCGCAACTACCAGCGAGTTCAGGGGAGCCAACTATGGCTACACCTTC. It translates to CASSATTSEFRGANYGYTF.